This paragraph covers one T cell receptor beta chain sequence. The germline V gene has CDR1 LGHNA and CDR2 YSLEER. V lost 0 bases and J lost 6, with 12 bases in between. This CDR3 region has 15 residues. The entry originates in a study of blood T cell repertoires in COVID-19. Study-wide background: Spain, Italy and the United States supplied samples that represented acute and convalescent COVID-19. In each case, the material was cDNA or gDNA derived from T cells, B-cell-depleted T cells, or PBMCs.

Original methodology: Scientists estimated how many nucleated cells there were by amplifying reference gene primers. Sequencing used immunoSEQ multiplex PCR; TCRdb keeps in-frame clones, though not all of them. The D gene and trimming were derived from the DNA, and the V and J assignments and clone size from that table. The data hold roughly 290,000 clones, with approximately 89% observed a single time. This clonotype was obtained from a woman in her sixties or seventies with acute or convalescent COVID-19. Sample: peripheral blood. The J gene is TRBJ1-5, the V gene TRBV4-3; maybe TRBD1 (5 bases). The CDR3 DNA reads TGCGCCAGCAGCCAAGAGCCGGGGGTAAGTCAGCCCCAGCATTTT. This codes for CASSQEPGVSQPQHF.